This TCR beta chain was obtained from a study of blood T cell repertoires in COVID-19. In the study overall: The analysed material was cDNA or gDNA that came from T cells, B-cell-depleted T cells, or PBMCs.

Recruitment covered about two dozen US areas and drew participants whose ages spanned about 18 to 90 years. Clinical histories supplied by participants themselves formed the basis of cohort assignment. A PCR-confirmed or clinician-diagnosed COVID-19 case had contacted exposed participants within 2 weeks of entry. The CDR3 sequence is 14 residues long. V was trimmed by 3 bases and J by 7 bases, leaving 11 bases between them. CDR1 is SGDLS and CDR2 is YYNGEE in the germline V gene. Here immunoSEQ multiplex PCR was the method, and the copy in TCRdb shows in-frame clones only, minus some. The sample records hundreds of thousands of clones, around 82% being singletons.

This TCR was sampled from a woman between 40 and 55 years old who had been exposed to COVID-19. The genes are TRBV9 and TRBJ1-6; D perhaps matches TRBD1 (6 bases). What was sequenced was PBMCs or T cells enriched from blood (not recorded which). This chain's CDR3 is CASSGKTGNSPLHF. The CDR3 DNA follows: TGTGCCAGCAGCGGAAAAACAGGGAATTCACCCCTCCACTTT.